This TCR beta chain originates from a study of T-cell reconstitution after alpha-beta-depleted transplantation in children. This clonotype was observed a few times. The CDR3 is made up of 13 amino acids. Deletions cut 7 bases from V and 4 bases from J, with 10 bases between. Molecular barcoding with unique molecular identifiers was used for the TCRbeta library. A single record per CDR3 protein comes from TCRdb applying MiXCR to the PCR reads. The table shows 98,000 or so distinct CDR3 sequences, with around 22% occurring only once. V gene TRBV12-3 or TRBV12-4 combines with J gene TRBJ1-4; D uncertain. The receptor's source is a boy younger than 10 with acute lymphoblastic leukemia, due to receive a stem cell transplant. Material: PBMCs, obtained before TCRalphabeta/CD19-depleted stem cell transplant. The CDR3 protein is CASKRGRNEKLFF. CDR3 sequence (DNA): TGTGCCAGCAAGAGAGGCCGTAATGAAAAACTGTTTTTT.